The present T cell receptor (beta chain) was sequenced within a study of early T cells in non-severe SARS-CoV-2 infection. Study summary: Bulk RNA from unsorted whole blood was sequenced; chains were unpaired.

This clonotype was seen a handful of times. The target antigen is unknown. This CDR3 contains 16 residues. The V end lost 6 bases, the J end lost 3 bases, and 18 bases lay between the germline ends. In the library, individual cDNA molecules carried attached unique molecular identifiers. TCRdb re-called the 5' RACE reads through MiXCR, storing one row per CDR3 protein. The sample holds tens of thousands of distinct CDR3 sequences, approximately 16% seen once. Study conclusions and caveats: Matching against VDJdb likely underestimated virus-specific expansions, favoring anti-spike CD8.

The specimen comprised whole blood, sampled at baseline. This TCR was recovered from an adult who was a healthcare worker with PCR-confirmed SARS-CoV-2 infection or an uninfected control (not recorded which). The V gene is TRBV12-3 or TRBV12-4, the J gene TRBJ2-1; D possibly corresponds to TRBD1 (6 bases). The CDR3 region has the DNA TGTGCCAGCAGACCCACGTCGGGACATTACTACAATGAGCAGTTCTTC. Protein sequence: CASRPTSGHYYNEQFF.